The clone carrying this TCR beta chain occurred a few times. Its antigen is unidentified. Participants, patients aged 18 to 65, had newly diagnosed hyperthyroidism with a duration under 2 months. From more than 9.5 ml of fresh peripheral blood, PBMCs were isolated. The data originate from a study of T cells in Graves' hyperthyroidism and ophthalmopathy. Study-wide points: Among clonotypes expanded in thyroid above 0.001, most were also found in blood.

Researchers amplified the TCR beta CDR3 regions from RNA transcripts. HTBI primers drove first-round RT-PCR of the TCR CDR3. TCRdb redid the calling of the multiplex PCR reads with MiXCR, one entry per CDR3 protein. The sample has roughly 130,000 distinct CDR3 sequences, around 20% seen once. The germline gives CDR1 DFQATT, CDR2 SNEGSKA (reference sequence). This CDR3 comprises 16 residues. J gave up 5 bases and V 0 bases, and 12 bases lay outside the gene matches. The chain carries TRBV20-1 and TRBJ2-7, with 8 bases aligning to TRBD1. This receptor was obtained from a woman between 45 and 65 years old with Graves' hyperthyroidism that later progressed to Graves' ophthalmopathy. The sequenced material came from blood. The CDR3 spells CSARELARDRLDEQYF. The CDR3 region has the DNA TGCAGTGCTAGAGAATTAGCCCGGGACAGGCTGGACGAGCAGTACTTC.